Listed below are T cell receptor beta chains from one sample, sequenced in a study of technical replicates of blood from a handful of donors. TCRdb's table, derived via immunoSEQ multiplex PCR, lists solely in-frame clones and lacks some. The sample holds 75,000 to 95,000 clones, 75% to 95% seen once. The material sequenced was T cells isolated from PBMCs. All receptors derive from a human donor in good health. Both conserved end residues are part of each CDR3. D genes are given only for firm matches. Only some rows state a clone size, as once, few, many or a class for expanded clones.

TRBV10-2,TRBD2,TRBJ2-7,13,NA,TGCGCCACTAGCGGGAGGGCCGTCTACGAGCAGTACTTC,CATSGRAVYEQYF
TRBV30,NA,TRBJ2-1,12,NA,TGTGCCTGGAGTAACTATTACAATGAGCAGTTCTTC,CAWSNYYNEQFF
TRBV6-5,NA,TRBJ2-7,13,NA,TGTGCCAGCAGTTACGGGGGCCTCTACGAGCAGTACTTC,CASSYGGLYEQYF
TRBV5-1,TRBD2,TRBJ2-1,15,NA,TGCGCCAGCAGCTTGGGGGGGGGCTCCTACAATGAGCAGTTCTTC,CASSLGGGSYNEQFF
TRBV2,NA,TRBJ2-4,17,NA,TGTGCCAGCAGTGAGGCAGTAATTGATTTAGCCAAAAACATTCAGTACTTC,CASSEAVIDLAKNIQYF
TRBV27,TRBD1,TRBJ1-6,11,once,TGTGCCGACAGGGGGTTGTCACCCCTCCACTTT,CADRGLSPLHF
TRBV29-1,TRBD1,TRBJ1-2,13,NA,TGCAGCGCTAAAGGGGGACAGGGGCATGGCTACACCTTC,CSAKGGQGHGYTF
TRBV5-6,NA,TRBJ2-7,15,NA,TGTGCCAGCAGCCAAGAGGTACGAGTCTCCTACGAGCAGTACTTC,CASSQEVRVSYEQYF
TRBV6-1,TRBD1,TRBJ1-5,13,NA,TGTGCCAGCAGTGGTCCGGGACAGGGGACCCAGCATTTT,CASSGPGQGTQHF
TRBV7-9,TRBD1,TRBJ2-2,15,NA,TGTGCCAGCAGGGGCGGGACAGGCCTACCCCGGGAGCTGTTTTTT,CASRGGTGLPRELFF
TRBV9,NA,TRBJ1-1,15,NA,TGTGCCAGCAGCGTACGTGGAGGGGCGAACACTGAAGCTTTCTTT,CASSVRGGANTEAFF
TRBV4-2,NA,TRBJ1-5,17,NA,TGTGCCAGCAGCCAAGAGGGGGTCGGGGGAGGTAAGCAGCCCCAGCATTTT,CASSQEGVGGGKQPQHF
TRBV9,NA,TRBJ2-5,13,NA,TGTGCCAGCAGCGGCTGGGGAGGAGAGACCCAGTACTTC,CASSGWGGETQYF
TRBV28,TRBD1,TRBJ2-6,20,NA,TGTGCCAGCAGACACGTACCTATCCGGGACAGGGGCTCTGGGGCCAACGTCCTGACTTTC,CASRHVPIRDRGSGANVLTF
TRBV5-4,TRBD1,TRBJ2-5,16,NA,TGTGCCAGCAGCTTGACAGGGGGTATAACCCAAGAGACCCAGTACTTC,CASSLTGGITQETQYF
TRBV9,NA,TRBJ2-1,14,NA,TGTGCCAGCAGCGCCCTAGGGGATGACAATGAGCAGTTCTTC,CASSALGDDNEQFF
TRBV2,NA,TRBJ1-2,9,NA,TGTGCCAGCAGCCGGGGCTACACCTTC,CASSRGYTF
TRBV30,NA,TRBJ1-1,13,few,TGTGCCTGGAGTGACCAGGGGTCCACTGAAGCTTTCTTT,CAWSDQGSTEAFF
TRBV15,NA,TRBJ2-3,15,NA,TGTGCCACCAGCAGATATAGGGAGCAGACAGATACGCAGTATTTT,CATSRYREQTDTQYF
TRBV29-1,TRBD2,TRBJ2-1,14,NA,TGCAGCGTCCTACAGCGGGGGGTAGACAATGAGCAGTTCTTC,CSVLQRGVDNEQFF
TRBV2,NA,TRBJ2-3,17,NA,TGTGCCAGCAGTGAAGCGCTTCCGTGGGAGAGGGAAAATACGCAGTATTTT,CASSEALPWERENTQYF
TRBV7-7,TRBD2,TRBJ2-1,15,NA,TGTGCTAGCAGTCTCGGACTAGTTCCCTACAATGAGCAGTTCTTC,CASSLGLVPYNEQFF